A selection of T cell receptor beta chains follows, all from one sample in a study of T cells in localized non-small cell lung cancer. Only in-frame clones appear in the TCRdb table, and some are missing; sequencing was by immunoSEQ multiplex PCR. Of roughly 2,400 clones in the sample, about a quarter were seen once. The sequences come from lung tumor tissue, collected before any cancer treatment. The source is a male donor older than 55 with stage III squamous cell lung carcinoma. CDR3s include the opening cysteine and the closing phenylalanine or tryptophan. Fields, in order: clone size, V gene, J gene, D gene, CDR3 DNA, CDR3 protein. The D gene is left open where the match is weak. The size entry is marked missing in some rows and otherwise reads once, few, many or a size class.

-	TRBV19	TRBJ2-7	-	TGTGCCAGTCTAGGACGGGACTACGAGCAGTACTTC	CASLGRDYEQYF
-	TRBV11-3	TRBJ1-5	TRBD1	TGTGCCAGCAGCTTAGGAGGACAGGCTAATCAGCCCCAGCATTTT	CASSLGGQANQPQHF
few	TRBV11-1	TRBJ2-4	TRBD1	TGTGCCAGCAGCTTAGCAGGGGGCGCCAAAAACATTCAGTACTTC	CASSLAGGAKNIQYF
-	TRBV18	TRBJ1-2	TRBD1	TGTGCCAGCTCAACCTCGACAGGGGACTATGGCTACACCTTC	CASSTSTGDYGYTF
-	TRBV19	TRBJ2-5	TRBD1	TGTGCCAGTACCGGGACAGGGGGCCAAGAGACCCAGTACTTC	CASTGTGGQETQYF
-	TRBV28	TRBJ1-2	TRBD1	TGTGCCAGCAGTTCCGGGACAGGGATTGGCTACACCTTC	CASSSGTGIGYTF
few	TRBV19	TRBJ1-3	-	TGTGCCAGTAGTATCAGGGCCCTCCCCTCTGGAAACACCATATATTTT	CASSIRALPSGNTIYF
-	TRBV11-3	TRBJ2-7	TRBD1	TGTGCCAGCAGCTTCACTGGGACAGAACTTTCCTACGAGCAGTACTTC	CASSFTGTELSYEQYF
-	TRBV6-8	TRBJ2-5	-	TGTGCCAACGGCGGGCAGGCTGGGGAGACCCAGTACTTC	CANGGQAGETQYF
few	TRBV19	TRBJ2-5	-	TGTGCCAGTAGTATACAGGGGGAGACCCAGTACTTC	CASSIQGETQYF
few	TRBV6-8	TRBJ2-1	TRBD2	TGTGCCAGCGCCCGGGAGCTAGCGGGAGGGCACAATGAGCAGTTCTTC	CASARELAGGHNEQFF
-	TRBV11-3	TRBJ2-1	-	TGTGCCAGCATCTGGGGGGCACAGGGTAGAGGTGAGCAGTTCTTC	CASIWGAQGRGEQFF
few	TRBV11-3	TRBJ2-5	TRBD1	TGTGCCAGCATCAAGACAGGGAGATTGGAGACCCAGTACTTC	CASIKTGRLETQYF
-	TRBV19	TRBJ2-5	-	TGTGCCAGTAGTACCGGACAGACAGAGACCCAGTACTTC	CASSTGQTETQYF
medium-sized	TRBV11-3	TRBJ1-1	-	TGTGCCAGCAGCTGGATGCCGGGACAGAACACTGAAGCTTTCTTT	CASSWMPGQNTEAFF
medium-sized	TRBV9	TRBJ2-2	-	TGTGCCAGCAGCGTACCCCTTGGGGGCCCGAACACCGGGGAGCTGTTTTTT	CASSVPLGGPNTGELFF
few	TRBV18	TRBJ2-7	TRBD1	TGTGCCAGCTCAACCGGACAGGGGAGCTCCTACGAGCAGTACTTC	CASSTGQGSSYEQYF
few	TRBV11-3	TRBJ2-5	-	TGTGCCAGCAGCGGAAGGACGGGACGGGGAGAGACCCAGTACTTC	CASSGRTGRGETQYF
-	TRBV12-5	TRBJ2-2	-	TGTGCCAGCACCTTTACACAGGGGGAGCTGTTTTTT	CASTFTQGELFF
-	TRBV12-5	TRBJ1-2	-	TGTGCTAGTGCCCTAAACAGAGACTATGGCTACACCTTC	CASALNRDYGYTF
few	TRBV11-3	TRBJ2-3	TRBD2	TGTGCCAGCAGCTGGGGACTAGCGGGAGTTGATACGCAGTATTTT	CASSWGLAGVDTQYF
few	TRBV6-8	TRBJ2-7	TRBD1	TGTGCCAGCAATGCAGGGGGCTACGAGCAGTACTTC	CASNAGGYEQYF
few	TRBV6-8	TRBJ1-5	-	TGTGCCAGCGAGATCCTAGGGGGTCAGCCCCAGCATTTT	CASEILGGQPQHF
-	TRBV19	TRBJ1-1	-	TGTGCCAGTAGTATTGGGCTCGCTGAAGCTTTCTTT	CASSIGLAEAFF
few	TRBV9	TRBJ2-5	-	TGTGCCAGCAGCGTAGGAGGCGGGATGGAGAGTGAGACCCAGTACTTC	CASSVGGGMESETQYF
-	TRBV30	TRBJ1-4	TRBD1	TGTGCCTGGAGAGATATACTCAGACAGGGGACGAATGAAAAACTGTTTTTT	CAWRDILRQGTNEKLFF
few	TRBV5-1	TRBJ1-1	-	TGCGCCAGCAGCTTTAGGGACCTCGGGGTGGACACTGAAGCTTTCTTT	CASSFRDLGVDTEAFF
few	TRBV11-3	TRBJ2-7	-	TGTGCCAGCAGCTTACACCCAGGCCTCTCCTACGAGCAGTACTTC	CASSLHPGLSYEQYF
-	TRBV9	TRBJ1-5	-	TGTGCCAGCAGTCCCGACGGCCGGCCCCAGCATTTT	CASSPDGRPQHF
-	TRBV7-6	TRBJ2-5	-	TGTGCTAGCAGCTTAGTTAACGCGGGTCGGGAGACCCAGTACTTC	CASSLVNAGRETQYF
-	TRBV30	TRBJ2-7	TRBD1	TGTGCCTGGACGTGGGGGACAGGGGGATACGAGCAGTACTTC	CAWTWGTGGYEQYF